This TCR beta chain was recovered during a study of identical twins (dated by TCRdb to 2016 to 2018). Describing the broader study: To test whether fetal clonotypes persist, this study deep-sequenced TCR alpha and beta repertoires from monozygotic twins, from unrelated adults of various ages, and from cord blood. To rule out contamination, replicate twin experiments were performed at different times with different library preparation protocols. Findings and caveats that apply to the study as a whole: Compared with coincidental sharing between unrelated individuals, out-of-frame TCR alpha sequences shared between twins had an excess of sequences with low generation probability. Out-of-frame TCR alpha sharing in monozygotic twins was systematically underestimated by recombination models, whereas sharing between unrelated individuals was in agreement with the recombination models. In beta out-of-frame sequences, excess twin sharing was weaker, because having fewer shared sequences lowered the signal-to-noise ratio. Because the same donors could not be followed over many years, the conclusions depended on cross-sectional statistical analysis. Abundant cord blood beta clonotypes had fewer insertions, young adult naive repertoires showed a similar but weaker trend, and memory repertoires showed no such trend. Invariant T cells such as MAIT and iNKT could partly confound zero-insertion analyses, although diverse VJ usage argued against such confounding for most clonotypes.

The germline V gene sets CDR1 to SGHVS and CDR2 to FNYEAQ. Including the terminal cysteine and phenylalanine, the CDR3 comprises 16 residues. Only the CDR3 region is kept as DNA, spanning 48 bases read in frame from base 1. The V end gives up 4 bases and the J end 5 bases, leaving 12 bases in the junction not matched to a gene. All donors were healthy Caucasians. Three pairs of female monozygotic twins, all aged about 18 to 29 years, were included in the twin cohort. Using Miltenyi CD45RO+ enrichment and human naive T-cell isolation kits, memory (CD45RO+) and naive T cells were isolated from PBMC. This clonotype showed up just once. It has no known antigen specificity. Base qualities are not at hand, and no much larger clone is one base apart. Library preparation employed 5' RACE. Sequenced on an Illumina HiSeq 2000. A universal primer binding site was introduced by template switching, and a unique molecular identifier was present in the final cDNA, enabling accurate counting of TCR cDNA molecules. First-strand cDNA for TCR alpha and beta chains was synthesized from specific primers in the conserved constant-segment region. To control for contamination, each cDNA library was double barcoded with a SMART-Mk sample barcode plus Illumina barcodes. TruSeq adapter sequences along with Illumina sample barcodes were introduced in two successive PCR steps. The TCR alpha and beta cDNA libraries were sequenced on the Illumina HiSeq platform using custom primers. As for the original processing: Unique molecular identifiers were extracted from raw reads with MiGEC, and CDR3 positions were determined with MiXCR. For each individual, recombination models were inferred using an EM algorithm with the repgenHMM and IGoR tools. The analysis of shared clonotypes was done with the tcR package in R, with sharing normalized by the product of cloneset sizes. To study raw recombination free of thymic and clonal selection effects, out-of-frame nonproductive sequences were analyzed. TCRdb ran its own pipeline on the public reads, namely fastp trimming at Q25 and MiXCR clone calling, and kept in-frame beta chains. Merged by CDR3 protein, the rows form single entries marked with the most common genes and DNA. TCRdb, rather than the study authors, made the V and J calls. Here the sample has some 20,000 distinct CDR3 sequences; just under 70% occur a single time. The top ten clonotypes cover 5.5% to 6% of the sample.

Sequenced input: memory (CD45RO+) T cells sorted from blood. What the cell subset or site label conveys for this sample: CD45RO+ enriched T cells. This receptor chain uses TRBV7-6 and TRBJ2-3, and TRBD2 aligns with 7 junction nucleotides. The TCR originated in a woman younger than 35 in good health. This table probably holds off-target reads from a library built for another chain. The nucleotide sequence is TGTGCCAGCAGCTCATGGACTAGAGTCTCGGGAGATACGCAGTATTTT. Translated, it reads CASSSWTRVSGDTQYF.